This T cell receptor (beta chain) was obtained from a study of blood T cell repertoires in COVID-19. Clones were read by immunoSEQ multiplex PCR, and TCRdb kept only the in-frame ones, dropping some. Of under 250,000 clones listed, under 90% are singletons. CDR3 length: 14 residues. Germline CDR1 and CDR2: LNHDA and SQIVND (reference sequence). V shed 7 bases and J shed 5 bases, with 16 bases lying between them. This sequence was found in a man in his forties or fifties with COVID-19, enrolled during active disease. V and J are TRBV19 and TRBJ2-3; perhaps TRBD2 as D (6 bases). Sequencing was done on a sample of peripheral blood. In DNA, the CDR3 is TGTGCCAGTAATCAAGGAGGGGTCGGAGATACGCAGTATTTT. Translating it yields CASNQGGVGDTQYF.